A selection of T cell receptor beta chains follows, all from one sample in a study of cytomegalovirus exposure and HLA in healthy donors. The repertoire was sequenced with immunoSEQ multiplex PCR; TCRdb's copy has only in-frame clones and lacks some. This table holds some 170,000 clones, about 89% found once. Sequencing used PBMCs. These receptors were collected from a man aged 18 to 29 in good health and CMV-seropositive. Both conserved end residues are trimmed from each CDR3.

>TRBJ2-2|TRBV9
ASSTRGDFTGELF
>TRBJ2-7|TRBV7-8
ASSLIVGQPPPEQY
>TRBJ1-1|TRBV6-1
ASSEVGGTEAF
>TRBJ2-7|TRBV10-3
AISAGSGRALSYEQY
>TRBJ2-7|TRBV15
ATSSGRPGYEQY
>TRBJ1-1|TRBV9
ASSVLDGHNTEAF
>TRBJ2-5|TRBV4-3
ASSQDRLAGKETQY
>TRBJ2-1|TRBV9
ASSVRGPGNEQF
>TRBJ1-2|TRBV19
ASLPSTPPRYPYGYT
>TRBJ2-1|TRBV4-3
ASSQDHRAPYNEQF
>TRBJ2-7|TRBV11-2
ASSRTRAVRGEQY
>TRBJ2-7|TRBV5-4
ASSGHGGMGNEQY
>TRBJ2-1|TRBV7-2
ASSSDAGTSGF
>TRBJ1-3|TRBV28
ASSLVGAGNTIY
>TRBJ2-2|TRBV27
ASRSSGTGELF
>TRBJ2-1|TRBV7-9
ASSYIIRGLALANEQF
>TRBJ1-1|TRBV4-2
ASDQGSGAF
>TRBJ2-1|TRBV5-4
ASSGGTSGRNEQF
>TRBJ2-1|TRBV14
ASSQLAGVIGEQF
>TRBJ1-2|TRBV9
ASSVGDPGVGYT
>TRBJ2-5|TRBV6-5
ASSYERGGETQY
>TRBJ2-2|TRBV7-6
ASSILGGTGVSELF
>TRBJ1-5|TRBV10-2
ASSELGQGNYQPQH
>TRBJ1-6|TRBV7-2
ASSLEGGDNSPLH
>TRBJ2-1|TRBV25-1
ASSPLYRTGAYNEQF
>TRBJ2-1|TRBV14
ASSHSWEDEQF
>TRBJ2-3|TRBV6-5
ASSYTQDSDTQY
>TRBJ2-1|TRBV2
ASRLDISNEQF
>TRBJ2-7|TRBV7-2
ASSSNRVAYEQY
>TRBJ2-3|TRBV18
ASSRDRRGSDTQY
>TRBJ2-1|TRBV2
ASNQRESDEQF
>TRBJ1-1|TRBV5-1
ASSFQTGPMNTEAF
>TRBJ1-6|TRBV18
ASSTTGQGDSPLH
>TRBJ1-3|TRBV6-6
ASNQFRIVENTIY
>TRBJ1-2|TRBV6-5
ASSNYRGETYGYT
>TRBJ2-7|TRBV4-3
ASSHPQKRVQRDEQY
>TRBJ2-7|TRBV19
ASSIASSLPLYEQY
>TRBJ1-5|TRBV7-9
ASSPNSDQPQH
>TRBJ1-1|TRBV13
ASSFGRVAGEAF
>TRBJ2-7|TRBV6-5
ASSYGQAQY